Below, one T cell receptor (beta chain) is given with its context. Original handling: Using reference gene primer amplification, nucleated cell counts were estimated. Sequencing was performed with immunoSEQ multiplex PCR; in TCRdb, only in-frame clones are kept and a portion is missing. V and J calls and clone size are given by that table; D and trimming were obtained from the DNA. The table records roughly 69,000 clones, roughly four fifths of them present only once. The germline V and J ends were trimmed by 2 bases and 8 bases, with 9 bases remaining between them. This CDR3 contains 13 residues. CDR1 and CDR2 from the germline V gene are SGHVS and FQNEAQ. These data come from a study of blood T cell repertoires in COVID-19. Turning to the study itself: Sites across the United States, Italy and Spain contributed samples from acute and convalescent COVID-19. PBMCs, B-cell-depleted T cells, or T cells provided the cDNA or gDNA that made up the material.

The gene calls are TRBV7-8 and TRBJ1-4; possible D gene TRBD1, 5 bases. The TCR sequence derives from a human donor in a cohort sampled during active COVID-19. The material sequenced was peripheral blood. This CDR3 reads CASSLFQGEKLFF. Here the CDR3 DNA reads TGTGCCAGCAGCTTATTCCAGGGAGAAAAACTGTTTTTT.